The 11 T cell receptor beta chains listed next were all sequenced from one sample in a study of Graves' ophthalmopathy and Graves' hyperthyroidism. Amplifying from RNA transcripts, the study obtained TCR beta CDR3 regions. The first round was an RT-PCR with HTBI primers, and the second round was a multiplex PCR. MiXCR, applied by TCRdb to the multiplex PCR reads, yields one record per CDR3 protein. The sample gives about 39,000 distinct CDR3 sequences, around half of which show up once; approximately 25% is in the top ten. The sample comprised peripheral blood. Source of these receptors: an adult woman with stable Graves' hyperthyroidism.

This clonotype was recorded many times. The chain employs TRBV6-1 and TRBJ2-7, with D unclear. The CDR3 length is 12 residues. Trimming stripped 2 bases from V and 7 bases from J, with 9 bases between. CDR1 and CDR2 from the germline V gene are MNHNS and SASEGT. The CDR3 sequence: CASSEFRVEQYF. Here the CDR3 DNA reads TGTGCCAGCAGTGAATTCCGTGTAGAGCAGTACTTC.

At least ten counts were recorded for this clonotype. A much bigger clone sits one base away, suggesting this may be a read error. The final CDR3 position lacks the conserved phenylalanine or tryptophan, pointing to a likely read error. V is TRBV7-3 and J is TRBJ1-6; 7 bases match TRBD1. CDR3 length: 15 amino acids. Per germline, CDR1 SGHTA and CDR2 FQGTGA. V gave up 6 bases and J gave up 2 bases; unmatched junction bases: 4. The CDR3 nucleotides read TGTGCCAGCAGTACAGGGGTAACCTATAATTCACCCCTCCACTTA. It codes for CASSTGVTYNSPLHL.

This clonotype was observed at least ten times. The chain uses TRBV5-8 and TRBJ1-6; 9 bases agree with TRBD1. This CDR3 is 15 amino acids long. V lost 4 bases and J lost 5; bases outside the gene matches: 4. In germline, CDR1 is SGHTS, CDR2 YDEGEE. Here the CDR3 reads CASSAGDRDNSPLHF. CDR3 nucleotide sequence: TGTGCCAGCAGCGCGGGGGACAGGGATAATTCACCCCTCCACTTT.

This clonotype was found a few times. One end of the junction is discordant with germline, which a read error may explain. The rearrangement joins TRBV5-5 to TRBJ2-7; 8 bases match TRBD2. This CDR3 comprises 15 residues. Germline V gene lookup returns CDR1 SGHKS and CDR2 YYEKEE (reference sequence). CDR3 protein: CASSSLAGLEYEQYF. In nucleotides, the CDR3 is TGCGCCAGCAGCTCCTTAGCGGGATTGGAGTACGAGCAGTACTTC.

The rearrangement links TRBV3-1 to TRBJ2-5, with D possibly matching TRBD2 (5 bases). The ends were cut back, 4 bases at V and 9 bases at J, with 18 bases in the middle. CDR1 and CDR2 (germline): LGHDT, YNNKEL (reference sequence). CDR3 length equals 14 residues. This chain's CDR3 is CASSLTTRLEAQYF. CDR3 coding DNA: TGTGCCAGCAGCCTCACCACCCGTTTGGAGGCCCAGTACTTC.

This chain links TRBV9 with TRBJ2-7; 7 bases are shared with TRBD2. The CDR3 is 14 residues long. V shed 4 bases and J 6 bases; nucleotides not matched to a gene: 10. Germline V gene data show CDR1 as SGDLS and CDR2 as YYNGEE. DNA of the CDR3: TGTGCCAGCAGCATAGAACTAACGGGAGGCGAGCAGTACTTC. Translation: CASSIELTGGEQYF.

The V gene is TRBV20-1, the J gene TRBJ1-2; 8 nucleotides line up with TRBD1. The CDR3 runs to 12 residues. After removal of 8 bases from V and 4 bases from J, the junction contained 6 bases not matched to a gene. In germline, CDR1 is DFQATT, CDR2 SNEGSKA (reference sequence). CDR3 sequence: CSSFGQGYGYTF. Here the CDR3 DNA reads TGCAGTTCCTTCGGACAGGGCTATGGCTACACCTTC.

This clonotype was counted a few times. This rearrangement joins TRBV7-9 to TRBJ1-2; possible D gene TRBD1, 6 bases. There are 13 residues in the CDR3. Germline CDR1 and CDR2: SEHNR and FQNEAQ (reference sequence). V lost 7 bases and J 6 bases, leaving 15 bases between the germline ends. This chain's CDR3 is CASTLQGMNGYTF. The CDR3 bases are TGTGCCAGCACCCTACAGGGAATGAATGGCTACACCTTC.

The table lists this clonotype with a few counts. The rearrangement links TRBV4-1 to TRBJ2-5; D is ambiguous. Germline V CDR1 and CDR2: MGHRA, YSYEKL. V lost 1 base to trimming and J lost 4 bases, with 16 bases between them. The CDR3 spans 16 residues. CDR3 DNA sequence: TGCGCCAGCAGCCAAGGCGCAGGTAGAGTTGGAGAGACCCAGTACTTC. Its protein product is CASSQGAGRVGETQYF.

Only one count was recorded for this clonotype. CDR3 protein: CASSELYGQYF. CDR3 coding DNA: TGCGCCAGCAGCGAACTCTATGGGCAGTACTTC. The chain has TRBV5-1 and TRBJ2-7; D call uncertain. The CDR3 sequence is 11 residues long. CDR1 and CDR2 from the germline V gene are SGHRS and YFSETQ. Trimming pared 4 bases from V and 9 bases from J, leaving 11 bases between. Filled out from reference TRBV5-1 and TRBJ2-7, the complete variable domain reads KAGVTQTPRYLIKTRGQQVTLSCSPISGHRSVSWYQQTPGQGLQFLFEYFSETQRNKGNFPGRFSGRQFSNSRSEMNVSTLELGDSALYLCASSELYGQYFGPGTRLTVT.

This clonotype was picked up many times. The chain employs TRBV5-1 and TRBJ2-7, with 9 bases matching TRBD1. This CDR3 region has 14 residues. Looked up from germline, CDR1 is SGHRS and CDR2 is YFSETQ. V shed 3 bases, J shed 2 bases, and the junction held 3 bases outside the gene matches. The CDR3 loop reads CASSWDRAAYEQYF. CDR3 nucleotide sequence: TGCGCCAGCAGCTGGGACAGGGCAGCCTACGAGCAGTACTTC.